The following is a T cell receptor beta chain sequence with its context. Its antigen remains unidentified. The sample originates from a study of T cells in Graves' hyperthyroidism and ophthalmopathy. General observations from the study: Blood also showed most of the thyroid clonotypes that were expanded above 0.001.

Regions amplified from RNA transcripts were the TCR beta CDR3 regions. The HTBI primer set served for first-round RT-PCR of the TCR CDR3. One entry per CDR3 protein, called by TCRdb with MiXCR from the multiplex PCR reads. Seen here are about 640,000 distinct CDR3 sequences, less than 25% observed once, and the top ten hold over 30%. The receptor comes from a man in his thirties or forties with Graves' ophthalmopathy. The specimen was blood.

The CDR3 protein is CASSLGFRGDREGDTQYF. The DNA for the CDR3 is TGTGCCAGCAGCTTAGGATTTCGAGGGGACAGGGAAGGAGATACGCAGTATTTT. This chain joins TRBV7-9 and TRBJ2-3; 9 bases map to TRBD1. The CDR3 spans 18 residues. CDR1 is SEHNR, CDR2 FQNEAQ, per germline (reference sequence). V lost 1 base, J lost 5 bases, and 13 bases stayed unmatched. Together with reference TRBV7-9 and TRBJ2-3, the CDR3 gives the full variable domain: DTGVSQNPRHKITKRGQNVTFRCDPISEHNRLYWYRQTLGQGPEFLTYFQNEAQLEKSRLLSDRFSAERPKGSFSTLEIQRTEQGDSAMYLCASSLGFRGDREGDTQYFGPGTRLTVL.